One and the same sample provided the 14 T cell receptor beta chains below, sequenced in a study of blood T cell repertoires in COVID-19. The data were produced by immunoSEQ multiplex PCR, yet TCRdb's version contains in-frame clones alone and is incomplete. The sample has about 110,000 clones, over 75% seen once. Sequencing input: peripheral blood. The receptors stem from a woman older than 75 with active or convalescent COVID-19.

The V gene is TRBV6-5, the J gene TRBJ1-1, with a weak D call TRBD1 (5 bases). V lost 6 bases, J lost 1 base, and 12 bases lay in between. The length of the CDR3 is 14 residues. CDR1 and CDR2 (germline): MNHEY, SVGAGI. The CDR3 region is CASRRDSWNTEAFF. The CDR3 DNA reads TGTGCCAGCAGGCGAGACAGCTGGAACACTGAAGCTTTCTTT.

This clone was seen only once. J is TRBJ2-2 and V is TRBV19, with D maybe TRBD1 (6 bases). The germline CDR1 and CDR2 sequences are LNHDA and SQIVND (reference sequence). The CDR3 length is 20 residues. The V end lost 6 bases, the J end lost 1 base, and 27 bases lay between the germline ends. In DNA, the CDR3 is TGTGCCAGTAGACCTTCTGGGCAGGGGTTTTTCTTACAGAACACCGGGGAGCTGTTTTTT. It codes for CASRPSGQGFFLQNTGELFF.

The J gene is TRBJ1-3, the V gene TRBV3-1 (or the pseudogene TRBV3-2); possibly TRBD1 for D (5 bases). CDR3 length: 17 amino acids. Germline loops: CDR1 LGHDT, CDR2 YNNKEL (reference sequence). V was pared by 0 bases and J by 4 bases, with 16 bases between. The CDR3 DNA reads TGTGCCAGCAGCCAAGATGGGCTCAGGGTTGCAGGAAACACCATATATTTT. This gives the protein CASSQDGLRVAGNTIYF.

The chain employs TRBV5-8 and TRBJ2-5; 13 bases are a match to TRBD2. This CDR3 comprises 17 residues. Germline assignment: CDR1 SGHTS and CDR2 YDEGEE. J was trimmed by 5 bases and V by 0 bases; bases with no gene match: 7. CDR3 bases: TGTGCCAGCAGCTTGGGACGACTAGCGGGAGGACCTGAGACCCAGTACTTC. It yields the protein CASSLGRLAGGPETQYF.

This clone was observed once. V is TRBV5-4 and J is TRBJ1-2, with TRBD1 as a possible D gene (5 bases). The germline CDR1 and CDR2 sequences are SGHNT and YYREEE (reference sequence). This CDR3 region has 15 residues. V was clipped by 0 bases and J by 0 bases, with 9 bases between them. In DNA form, the CDR3 reads TGTGCCAGCAGCTTGGCCAGGGCCGCTAACTATGGCTACACCTTC. Protein: CASSLARAANYGYTF.

V and J are TRBV7-9 and TRBJ2-1; a possible D gene is TRBD2 (7 bases). There are 13 residues in the CDR3. CDR1 is SEHNR, CDR2 FQNEAQ, per germline (reference sequence). Trimming cost V 0 bases and J 10 bases, with 10 bases left between them. CDR3 region: CASSLAGGREQFF. The CDR3 nucleotides read TGTGCCAGCAGCTTAGCGGGGGGGCGGGAGCAGTTCTTC.

This clone has only a few counts. This is likely a read error, given that the CDR3 carries no conserved phenylalanine or tryptophan at its end. Because the CDR3's place on the DNA is in doubt, the DNA is left out and the CDR3 is given as listed by TCRdb. This chain links TRBV24-1 with TRBJ1-1; the listed D gene, TRBD1, was not tested against the DNA. The CDR3 spans 15 residues, counting both ends. Germline values: CDR1 KGHDR, CDR2 SFDVKD. The CDR3 protein is CATSDSGQGNARVTL.

The CDR3 bases are TGCGCCAGCAGCTTGGCGGGGACTACGATCAATGAGCAGTTCTTC. Amino acid sequence: CASSLAGTTINEQFF. The chain joins TRBV5-1 to TRBJ2-1, with TRBD2 identical over 7 bases. CDR3 size: 15 residues. The junction had 6 bases not matched to a gene; V was cut back by 0 bases and J by 6 bases. The germline CDR1 and CDR2 sequences are SGHRS and YFSETQ.

The J gene is TRBJ2-3, the V gene TRBV7-9, with 9 bases matching TRBD2. The CDR3 contains 16 residues. V was pared by 6 bases and J by 1 base, with 8 bases of the junction left unmatched. Germline loops: CDR1 SEHNR, CDR2 FQNEAQ (reference sequence). The CDR3 loop reads CASSPARLAGTDTQYF. The CDR3, as DNA: TGTGCCAGCAGTCCCGCCCGACTAGCGGGCACAGATACGCAGTATTTT.

This clone was seen just once. This chain's CDR3 is CASSDGLAGTFSYNEQFF. The CDR3 region has the DNA TGTGCCAGCAGCGACGGACTAGCGGGAACCTTCTCCTACAATGAGCAGTTCTTC. The chain joins TRBV7-6 to TRBJ2-1; 12 nucleotides align to TRBD2. Germline loops: CDR1 SGHVS, CDR2 FNYEAQ. The CDR3 contains 18 residues. The trim removed 5 bases at V and 0 bases at J, leaving 8 bases unmatched.

V usage is TRBV7-2 and J usage is TRBJ1-3; D call uncertain. There are 15 residues in the CDR3. Between the trimmed V and J ends, which lost 1 base and 0 bases, there was a span of 7 bases. Germline CDR1 SGHTA, CDR2 FQGNSA. Written as DNA, the CDR3 is TGTGCCAGCAGCTTAGAGGCAGGCTCTGGAAACACCATATATTTT. Amino acid sequence: CASSLEAGSGNTIYF.

With regard to this clone: Mismatch with germline at one junction end may stem from a read error. The chain links TRBV18 to TRBJ2-1; 7 bases map to TRBD2. In germline, CDR1 is KGHSH, CDR2 LQKENI. The CDR3 extends over 14 amino acids. In DNA, the CDR3 is TGTGCCACCTCAGGCGGGAGCTCCTACAATGAGCAGTTCTTC. Protein sequence: CATSGGSSYNEQFF.

The chain recombines TRBV30 with TRBJ2-2; TRBD1 aligns across 7 bases. This CDR3 comprises 14 residues. Trimming at V came to 3 bases and at J to 4 bases, leaving 5 bases not matched to a gene. CDR1 is GTSNPN and CDR2 is SVGIG in the germline V gene (reference sequence). Written as DNA, the CDR3 is TGTGCCTGGAGGGGGACAGTAGCCACCGGGGAGCTGTTTTTT. It is translated as CAWRGTVATGELFF.

This clone was seen just once. This sequence joins TRBV4-3 and TRBJ2-1; D may be TRBD2 (6 bases). Germline loops: CDR1 LGHNA, CDR2 YSLEER. There are 14 residues in the CDR3. Between the trimmed V and J ends, which lost 1 base and 7 bases, there was a span of 11 bases. CDR3 sequence (DNA): TGCGCCAGCAGCCAAGCCGGAGGGACTAATGAGCAGTTCTTC. Encoded protein: CASSQAGGTNEQFF.